This T cell receptor beta chain was sequenced during a study of blood T cells in healthy people across ages. The authors drew 8 to 10 milliliters of peripheral blood from each donor. Of note for this clonotype: A read error may be the cause here, since a much bigger clone is one base away.

Primed by a sample-barcoded 5' primer and a J-beta primer mix, a second PCR proceeded for 7 to 11 cycles. TCRdb itself ran the 5' RACE reads through MiXCR, one entry per CDR3 protein. The repertoire holds about 730,000 distinct CDR3 sequences, with 35% to 45% as singletons. The CDR3 length is 16 residues. Germline V gives CDR1 MNHEY, CDR2 SVGAGI. This chain uses TRBV6-5 with TRBJ2-7; 7 nucleotides align to TRBD2. The sequence came from a woman aged 55 to 70 in good health. Sequencing input: blood. CDR3 amino acids: CASRYSPSGGRYEQYF. The DNA of the CDR3 is TGTGCCAGCAGGTACTCGCCTAGCGGAGGACGCTACGAGCAGTACTTC.